This T cell receptor (beta chain) was captured in a study of T cell responses to AZD1222 COVID-19 vaccine. TCRdb's copy holds only in-frame clones and misses some; the assay was immunoSEQ multiplex PCR. This table holds 50,000 to 60,000 clones, about 80% found once. The sequenced sample was peripheral blood, obtained 28 days after the second AZD1222 dose. The receptor's source is an adult who received the AZD1222 COVID-19 vaccine.

In DNA form, the CDR3 reads TGTGCCAGCACGGGGGCGGGGGCGGAGCAGTTCTTC. As protein: CASTGAGAEQFF. The genes are TRBV28 and TRBJ2-1; D may be TRBD2 (7 bases). Between the trimmed V and J ends, which lost 7 bases and 10 bases, there was a span of 14 bases. CDR1 is MDHEN and CDR2 is SYDVKM in the germline V gene. The CDR3 has 12 amino acids.